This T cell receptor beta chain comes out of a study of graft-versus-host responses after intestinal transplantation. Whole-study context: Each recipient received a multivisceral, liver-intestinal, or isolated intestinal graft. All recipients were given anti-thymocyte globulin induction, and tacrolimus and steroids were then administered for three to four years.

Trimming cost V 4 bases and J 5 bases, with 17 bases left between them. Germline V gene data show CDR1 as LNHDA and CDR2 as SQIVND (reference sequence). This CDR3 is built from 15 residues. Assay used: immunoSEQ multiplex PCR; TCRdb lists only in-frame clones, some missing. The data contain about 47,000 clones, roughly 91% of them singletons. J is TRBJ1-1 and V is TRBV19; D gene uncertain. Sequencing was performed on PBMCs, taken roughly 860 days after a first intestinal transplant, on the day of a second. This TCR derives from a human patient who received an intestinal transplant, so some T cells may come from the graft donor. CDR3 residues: CASSNPAAGGTEAFF. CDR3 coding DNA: TGTGCCAGTAGTAACCCCGCGGCAGGCGGGACTGAAGCTTTCTTT.